The 11 T cell receptor beta chains reported below all come from one sample, sequenced in a study of blood T cell repertoires in COVID-19. TCRdb's table, derived via immunoSEQ multiplex PCR, lists solely in-frame clones and lacks some. The table shows about 250,000 clones, with roughly 85% occurring only once. Sequenced material: PBMCs or T cells enriched from blood (not recorded which). Receptors originate from a woman aged 50 to 60 with acute COVID-19.

This rearrangement joins TRBV5-4 to TRBJ2-3; D uncertain. Trimming stripped 4 bases from V and 2 bases from J, with 8 bases between. CDR1 and CDR2 (germline): SGHNT, YYREEE (reference sequence). The CDR3 sequence is 13 residues long. The CDR3 bases are TGTGCCAGCAGCGGCCGCCACACAGATACGCAGTATTTT. It encodes CASSGRHTDTQYF.

CDR3 bases: TGCGCCAGCAGCCAGGGTCGGGACTCTAACAGAGGGACCCAGTACTTC. Its translation is CASSQGRDSNRGTQYF. The gene calls are TRBV4-1 and TRBJ2-5; D perhaps matches TRBD2 (6 bases). Germline-derived CDR1 and CDR2 are MGHRA and YSYEKL. This CDR3 is 16 amino acids long. V was shortened by 3 bases and J by 7 bases, with 21 bases between the two germline ends.

This clone was counted a single time. This chain joins TRBV3-1 (or the pseudogene TRBV3-2) and TRBJ1-2, with 8 bases aligning to TRBD1. The CDR3 contains 15 residues. The ends lost 2 bases at V and 4 bases at J; junction bases unmatched: 6. Germline V CDR1 and CDR2: LGHDT, YNNKEL (reference sequence). CDR3: CASSQIAGGSYGYTF. As DNA, the CDR3 is TGTGCCAGCAGCCAAATTGCAGGGGGCAGCTATGGCTACACCTTC.

V is TRBV6-5 and J is TRBJ1-6; 9 nucleotides match TRBD1. The CDR3 totals 14 residues. V lost 6 bases to trimming and J lost 8 bases; unmatched junction nucleotides: 5. Germline assignment: CDR1 MNHEY and CDR2 SVGAGI. CDR3 loop: CASRNRGRDSPLHF. In DNA, the CDR3 is TGTGCCAGCAGGAACAGGGGGCGTGATTCACCCCTCCACTTT.

This chain uses TRBV2 with TRBJ1-4; 11 bases are a match to TRBD1. Germline values: CDR1 SNHLY, CDR2 FYNNEI. The CDR3 has 17 residues. V was pared by 3 bases and J by 5 bases, with 8 bases of the junction left unmatched. The CDR3 bases are TGTGCCAGCAGTGATACGGACAGGGGGCCGCTAAATGAAAAACTGTTTTTT. Amino acids: CASSDTDRGPLNEKLFF.

Ten or more counts support this clone. The chain carries TRBV30 and TRBJ1-2; TRBD1 matches at 11 bases. Looked up from germline, CDR1 is GTSNPN and CDR2 is SVGIG (reference sequence). The CDR3 is 14 residues long. Trimming took 2 bases from V and 6 from J; bases not matched to a gene: 5. CDR3 DNA sequence: TGTGCCTGGAGTCGGGACAGGGGGGGTAATGGCTACACCTTC. Encoded protein: CAWSRDRGGNGYTF.

V is TRBV27 and J is TRBJ2-4; D gene ambiguous. The CDR3 consists of 17 residues. Germline CDR1 and CDR2: MNHEY and SMNVEV (reference sequence). Trimming pared 0 bases from V and 1 base from J, leaving 13 bases between. CDR3 nucleotides: TGTGCCAGCAGTTTATCCCCCACTAACGCTGCCAAAAACATTCAGTACTTC. Translation gives CASSLSPTNAAKNIQYF.

The table lists this clone with a few counts. This rearrangement joins TRBV5-6 to TRBJ2-3, with 10 bases lining up with TRBD2. The V gene's germline CDR1 is SGHDT and CDR2 YYEEEE. The CDR3 is 15 amino acids. J gave up 1 base and V 4 bases, and 3 bases lay outside the gene matches. CDR3: CASSPLAGGTDTQYF. In nucleotides, the CDR3 is TGTGCCAGCAGCCCCCTAGCGGGGGGCACAGATACGCAGTATTTT.

This chain links TRBV3-1 (or the pseudogene TRBV3-2) with TRBJ2-3; 7 nucleotides agree with TRBD1. J gave up 2 bases and V 3 bases, and 5 bases lay outside the gene matches. The CDR3 contains 15 residues. Germline-derived CDR1 and CDR2 are LGHDT and YNNKEL (reference sequence). The CDR3 DNA is TGTGCCAGCAGCCACAGGGGGAATAACACAGATACGCAGTATTTT. Encoded protein: CASSHRGNNTDTQYF.

The chain has TRBV13 and TRBJ1-3; D gene ambiguous. Germline assignment: CDR1 PRHDT and CDR2 FYEKMQ (reference sequence). The CDR3 spans 13 residues. Trimming took off 3 bases at V and 4 bases at J, with 7 bases between the two ends. The CDR3 here is CASSLPGGNTIYF. The CDR3 DNA is TGTGCCAGCAGCTTGCCCGGGGGAAACACCATATATTTT.

This clone has just a few counts. The chain employs TRBV15 and TRBJ1-1, with 7 bases that match TRBD1. From germline, CDR1 is LNHNV and CDR2 YYDKDF (reference sequence). The CDR3 loop spans 15 amino acids. V was pared by 2 bases and J by 4 bases, with 7 bases of the junction left unmatched. The CDR3 DNA follows: TGTGCCACCAGCAGAACGACAGGGCGGAGCACTGAAGCTTTCTTT. It is translated as CATSRTTGRSTEAFF.